The table lists the clone carrying this T cell receptor (beta chain) with many counts. The data were taken from a study of breast tumors, draining lymph nodes, adjacent tissues. Breast cancer patients provided tissue from their axillary draining lymph nodes. TCRdb reprocessed the multiplex PCR reads with MiXCR, giving one entry per CDR3 protein. The table has 250,000 or so distinct CDR3 sequences, around 30% seen once. Germline V gene lookup returns CDR1 SGHTA and CDR2 FQGNSA. The length of the CDR3 is 15 residues. With V trimmed by 4 bases and J by 5 bases, 4 bases remained unmatched. The source material was axillary lymph node tissue. This chain joins TRBV7-2 and TRBJ2-2, with 10 bases identical to TRBD1. This receptor was identified in a female donor with breast cancer. Some clones in this sample may be carry-over from other donors' samples. The CDR3: CASSSRTGGTGELFF. CDR3 coding DNA: TGTGCCAGCAGCTCTAGGACAGGGGGGACCGGGGAGCTGTTTTTT. Combining the CDR3 with reference TRBV7-2 and TRBJ2-2 gives the whole variable domain GAGVSQSPSNKVTEKGKDVELRCDPISGHTALYWYRQSLGQGLEFLIYFQGNSAPDKSGLPSDRFSAERTGGSVSTLTIQRTQQEDSAVYLCASSSRTGGTGELFFGEGSRLTVL.